This T cell receptor beta chain stems from a study of blood T cell repertoires in COVID-19. Authors' data handling: Reference gene primer amplification gave nucleated cell count estimates. Assay: immunoSEQ multiplex PCR; the TCRdb copy retains only in-frame clones and omits some. The V and J calls and clone size are taken from that table; D and trimming were inferred from the DNA. The data contain 130,000 or so clones, about four fifths of them singletons. V was clipped by 4 bases and J by 6 bases; unmatched bases: 10. The CDR3 is made up of 14 amino acids. CDR1 is GTSNPN, CDR2 SVGIG, per germline (reference sequence). Enrollees, about 18 to 89 years old, lived in roughly 24 US areas. Participant-reported clinical history was the basis for cohort assignment. Two negative PCRs, clearance, or symptom resolution had been documented for recovered Cohort 3 donors.

The TCR originated in a man aged 25 to 40 who had recovered from COVID-19. The sequencing input was PBMCs or T cells enriched from blood (not recorded which). This rearrangement joins TRBV30 to TRBJ2-3, with TRBD2 matching over 7 bases. Written as DNA, the CDR3 is TGTGCCTGGAATCCTAGCGGCGGGCGCGATACGCAGTATTTT. Its translation is CAWNPSGGRDTQYF.